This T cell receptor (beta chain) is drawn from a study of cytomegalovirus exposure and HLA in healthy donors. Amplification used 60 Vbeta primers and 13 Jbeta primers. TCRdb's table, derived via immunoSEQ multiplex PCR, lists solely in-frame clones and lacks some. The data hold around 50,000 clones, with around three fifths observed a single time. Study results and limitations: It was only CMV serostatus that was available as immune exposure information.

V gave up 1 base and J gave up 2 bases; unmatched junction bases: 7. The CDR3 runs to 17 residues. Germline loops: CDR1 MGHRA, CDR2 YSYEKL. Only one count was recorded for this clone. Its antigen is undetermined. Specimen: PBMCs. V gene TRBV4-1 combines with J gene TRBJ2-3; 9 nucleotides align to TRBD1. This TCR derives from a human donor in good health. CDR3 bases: TGCGCCAGCAGCCAAGGACCGACAGGGGGTTCCACAGATACGCAGTATTTT. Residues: CASSQGPTGGSTDTQYF.